This T cell receptor (beta chain) was documented in a study of shared clonotypes between healthy human individuals. Study-level background: Donors had three CD4 naive, three CD4 memory, two CD8 naive and one CD8 memory plate apiece.

Looked up from germline, CDR1 is PRHDT and CDR2 is FYEKMQ (reference sequence). The junction had 7 bases not matched to a gene; V was cut back by 5 bases and J by 5 bases. The CDR3 contains 15 residues. Notes on the study in general: Among the subsets, naive ones generally showed larger estimated richness than memory ones. Sampling included only blood; tissue repertoires likely differ. Compared with clonotypes that all four donors shared, non-shared clonotypes had lower generation probabilities.

On this clone: The antigen is unknown.

Method: immunoSEQ multiplex PCR; TCRdb's copy keeps in-frame clones and lacks some. Of 1.4 million to 1.5 million clones detected, more than 95% appear once; the ten largest clones hold roughly 1.2%. Sequenced material: naive CD4+ T cells sorted from blood. Subset specified: CD45RA+ positively selected. The clonotype was recovered from a man aged 25 to 45 in good health. The chain is built from TRBV13 and TRBJ2-2, with 8 bases aligning to TRBD1. The CDR3 bases are TGTGCCAGCAGCACCCAGGGGGCGCGGACCGGGGAGCTGTTTTTT. Translating gives CASSTQGARTGELFF.